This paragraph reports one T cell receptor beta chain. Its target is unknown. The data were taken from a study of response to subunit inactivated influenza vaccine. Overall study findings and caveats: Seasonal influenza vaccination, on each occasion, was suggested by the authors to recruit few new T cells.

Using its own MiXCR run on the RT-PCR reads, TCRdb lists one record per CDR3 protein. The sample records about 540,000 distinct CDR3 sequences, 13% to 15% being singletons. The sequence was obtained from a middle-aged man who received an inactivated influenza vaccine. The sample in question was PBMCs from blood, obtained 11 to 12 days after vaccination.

The CDR3 bases are TGTGCCACCAGTGACCGTAGACTAGCGGACCTCTACAATGAGCAGTTCTTC. Amino acids: CATSDRRLADLYNEQFF. The rearrangement joins TRBV24-1 to TRBJ2-1; 9 bases are a match to TRBD2. Germline trimming cut 4 bases from V and 3 bases from J; bases unmatched to any gene: 9. The length of the CDR3 is 17 residues. CDR1 is KGHDR, CDR2 SFDVKD, per germline.